These 2 T cell receptor beta chains were all obtained from the same sample, sequenced in a study of identifying expanded T cells in peripheral blood. Repertoires were generated with immunoSEQ multiplex PCR, while TCRdb's copy carries only in-frame clones and drops some. The table has approximately 83,000 clones, 70% to 90% seen once; the top ten hold roughly 4%. Specimen: blood. The receptors come from a person aged 18 to 75 in good health.

The chain is built from TRBV9 and TRBJ2-1; 7 bases line up with TRBD2. CDR3 size: 16 residues. The ends lost 1 base at V and 4 bases at J; junction bases unmatched: 8. Germline V lookup: CDR1 SGDLS, CDR2 YYNGEE. The CDR3 DNA sequence: TGTGCCAGCAGCGTATACGGCGGGGGTGGTTACAATGAGCAGTTCTTC. Translating it yields CASSVYGGGGYNEQFF.

This rearrangement joins TRBV25-1 to TRBJ2-3; TRBD1 matches 7 bases. The CDR3 is made up of 14 amino acids. V was clipped by 3 bases and J by 6 bases; unmatched bases: 6. Germline CDR1 and CDR2: MGHDK and SYGVNS. The CDR3 loop reads CASSDTSGGDTQYF. CDR3 DNA: TGTGCCAGCAGTGATACCTCAGGGGGTGATACGCAGTATTTT.